This T cell receptor (beta chain) stems from a study of T-cell memory formation after mild COVID-19. Constant-segment-primed 5'RACE gave TCR alpha and TCR beta cDNA libraries with sample barcodes and UMIs. TCRdb passed the 5' RACE reads through MiXCR, listing each CDR3 protein once. Of 350,000 or so distinct CDR3 sequences detected, 20% to 25% appear once; the ten largest clones hold 21%. Broader study findings: For contracting clones, CD4+ ones sat mainly in CM and EM, CD8+ in EMRA. Detection of some responders pre-infection suggested pre-existing cross-reactive memory T cells participated.

J was trimmed by 1 base and V by 8 bases; bases with no gene match: 11. This CDR3 is 16 amino acids long. In germline, CDR1 is SGHTA, CDR2 FQGNSA. This clonotype was recorded a few times. Its antigen is still unknown. This sequence joins TRBV7-2 and TRBJ2-3; TRBD2 aligns across 8 bases. The source material was PBMCs or a T cell subset sorted from them (not recorded which). This TCR was recovered from a man aged 18-30 years who had mild COVID-19 (a few samples of this study predate the infection). Cell type and time point are not known. CDR3 protein: CASRPGLGLRTDTQYF. Here the CDR3 DNA reads TGTGCCAGCCGACCGGGACTAGGTCTTCGCACAGATACGCAGTATTTT.